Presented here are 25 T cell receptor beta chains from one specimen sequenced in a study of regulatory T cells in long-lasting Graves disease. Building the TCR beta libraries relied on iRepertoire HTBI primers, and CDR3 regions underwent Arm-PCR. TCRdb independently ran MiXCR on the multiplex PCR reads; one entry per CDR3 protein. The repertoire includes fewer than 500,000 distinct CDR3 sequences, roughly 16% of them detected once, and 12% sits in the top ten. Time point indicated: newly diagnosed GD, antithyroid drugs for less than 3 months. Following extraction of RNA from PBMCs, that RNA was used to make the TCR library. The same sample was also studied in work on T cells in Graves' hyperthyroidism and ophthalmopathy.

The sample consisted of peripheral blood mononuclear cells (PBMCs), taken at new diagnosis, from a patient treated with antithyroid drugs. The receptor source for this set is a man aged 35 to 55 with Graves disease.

This CDR3 is CASTLGTVGPEKLFF. CDR3 nucleotides: TGTGCCAGCACCCTCGGGACAGTGGGACCCGAAAAACTGTTTTTT. The chain employs TRBV6-1 and TRBJ1-4; 7 bases fit TRBD1. The CDR3 runs to 15 residues. Unmatched junction bases numbered 13, after V lost 7 bases and J lost 8 bases. Germline-derived CDR1 and CDR2 are MNHNS and SASEGT.

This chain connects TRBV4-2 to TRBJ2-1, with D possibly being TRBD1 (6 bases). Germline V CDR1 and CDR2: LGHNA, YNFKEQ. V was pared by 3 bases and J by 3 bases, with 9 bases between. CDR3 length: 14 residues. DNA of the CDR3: TGTGCCAGCAGCCATGGGGACAACTACAATGAGCAGTTCTTC. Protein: CASSHGDNYNEQFF.

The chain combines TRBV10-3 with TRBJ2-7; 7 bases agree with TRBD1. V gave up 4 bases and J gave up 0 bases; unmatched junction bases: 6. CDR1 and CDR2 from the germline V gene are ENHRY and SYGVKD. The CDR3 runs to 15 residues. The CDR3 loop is CAISGRDRSSYEQYF. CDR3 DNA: TGTGCCATCAGTGGTAGGGACAGATCCTCCTACGAGCAGTACTTC.

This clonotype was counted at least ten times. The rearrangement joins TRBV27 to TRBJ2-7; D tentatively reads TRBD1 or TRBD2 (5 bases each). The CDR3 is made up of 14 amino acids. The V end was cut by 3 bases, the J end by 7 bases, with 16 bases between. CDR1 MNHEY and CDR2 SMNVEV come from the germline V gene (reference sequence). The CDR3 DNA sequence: TGTGCCAGCAGTTTTTTGGGACGGTCTAAAGAGCAGTACTTC. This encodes CASSFLGRSKEQYF.

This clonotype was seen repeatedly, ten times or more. CDR3 loop: CASSYRGLAGDTGELFF. CDR3 DNA sequence: TGTGCCAGCAGCTACCGAGGACTAGCGGGAGATACCGGGGAGCTGTTTTTT. The J gene is TRBJ2-2, the V gene TRBV6-1; 13 bases match TRBD2. The germline CDR1 and CDR2 sequences are MNHNS and SASEGT. The V and J ends lost 6 bases and 5 bases, in that order; junction bases with no gene match: 9. The CDR3 loop spans 17 amino acids.

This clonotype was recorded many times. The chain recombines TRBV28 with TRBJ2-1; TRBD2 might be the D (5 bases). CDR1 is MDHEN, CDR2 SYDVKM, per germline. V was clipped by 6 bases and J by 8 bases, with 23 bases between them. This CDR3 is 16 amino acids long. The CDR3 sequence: CASSAVGLSSIDEQFF. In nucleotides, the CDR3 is TGTGCCAGCAGCGCAGTTGGACTCTCAAGTATCGATGAGCAGTTCTTC.

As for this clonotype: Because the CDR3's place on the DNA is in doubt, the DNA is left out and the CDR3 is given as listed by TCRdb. The CDR3 is CASSFGGGALRYF. This chain joins TRBV14 and TRBJ2-3; TRBD1, the table's D call, lacks a check against the DNA. The CDR3 length is 13 residues, termini included. CDR1 is SGHDN, CDR2 FVKESK, per germline.

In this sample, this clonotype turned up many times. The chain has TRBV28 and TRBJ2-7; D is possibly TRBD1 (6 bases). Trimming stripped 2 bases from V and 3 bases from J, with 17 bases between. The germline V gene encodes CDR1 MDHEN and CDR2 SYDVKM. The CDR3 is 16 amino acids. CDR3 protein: CASSLLSGTSNYEQYF. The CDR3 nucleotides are TGTGCCAGCAGTTTACTCTCCGGGACAAGTAACTACGAGCAGTACTTC.

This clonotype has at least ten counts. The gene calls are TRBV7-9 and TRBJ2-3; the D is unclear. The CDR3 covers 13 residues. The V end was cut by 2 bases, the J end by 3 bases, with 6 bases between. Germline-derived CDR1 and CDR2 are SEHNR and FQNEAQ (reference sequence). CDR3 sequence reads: CASSLRETDTQYF. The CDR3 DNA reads TGTGCCAGCAGCTTAAGAGAGACAGATACGCAGTATTTT.

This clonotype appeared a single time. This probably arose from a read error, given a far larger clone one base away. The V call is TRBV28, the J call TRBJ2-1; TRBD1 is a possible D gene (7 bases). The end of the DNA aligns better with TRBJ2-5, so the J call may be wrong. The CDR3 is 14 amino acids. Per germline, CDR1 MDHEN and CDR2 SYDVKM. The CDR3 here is CASRWTGGKEAQYF. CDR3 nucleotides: TGTGCCAGCAGGTGGACAGGAGGGAAGGAGGCCCAGTACTTC.

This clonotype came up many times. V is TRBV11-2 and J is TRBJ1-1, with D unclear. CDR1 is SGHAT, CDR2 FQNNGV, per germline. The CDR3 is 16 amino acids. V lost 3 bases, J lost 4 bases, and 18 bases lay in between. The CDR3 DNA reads TGTGCCAGCAGCTTGATTCCCGGGCCGACCGGCACTGAAGCTTTCTTT. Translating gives CASSLIPGPTGTEAFF.

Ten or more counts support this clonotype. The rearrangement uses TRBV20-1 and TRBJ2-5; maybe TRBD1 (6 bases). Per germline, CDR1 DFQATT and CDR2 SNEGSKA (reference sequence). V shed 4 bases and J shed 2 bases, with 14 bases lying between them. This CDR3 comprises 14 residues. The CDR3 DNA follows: TGCAGTGCTACCAACAGGGCTGGGCAAGAGACCCAGTACTTC. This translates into CSATNRAGQETQYF.

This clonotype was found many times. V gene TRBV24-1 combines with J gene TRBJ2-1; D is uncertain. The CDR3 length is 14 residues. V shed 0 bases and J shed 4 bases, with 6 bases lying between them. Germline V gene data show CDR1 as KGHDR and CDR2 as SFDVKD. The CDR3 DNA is TGTGCCACCAGTGATTTGACAAAATACAATGAGCAGTTCTTC. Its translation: CATSDLTKYNEQFF.

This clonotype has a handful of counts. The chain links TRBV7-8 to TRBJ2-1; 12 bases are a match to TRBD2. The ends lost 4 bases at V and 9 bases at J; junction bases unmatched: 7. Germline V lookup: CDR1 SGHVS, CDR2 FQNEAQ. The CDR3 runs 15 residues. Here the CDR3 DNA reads TGTGCCAGCAGCTCGACTAGCGGGAGTCGCGGTGAGCAGTTCTTC. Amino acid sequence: CASSSTSGSRGEQFF. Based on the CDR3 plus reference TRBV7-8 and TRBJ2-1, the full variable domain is GAGVSQSPRYKVAKRGQDVALRCDPISGHVSLFWYQQALGQGPEFLTYFQNEAQLDKSGLPSDRFFAERPEGSVSTLKIQRTQQEDSAVYLCASSSTSGSRGEQFFGPGTRLTVL.

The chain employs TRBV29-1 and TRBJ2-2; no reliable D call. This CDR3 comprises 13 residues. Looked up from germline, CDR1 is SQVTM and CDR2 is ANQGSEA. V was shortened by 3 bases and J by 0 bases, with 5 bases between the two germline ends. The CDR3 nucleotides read TGCAGCGTTGATCGCACGAACACCGGGGAGCTGTTTTTT. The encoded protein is CSVDRTNTGELFF.

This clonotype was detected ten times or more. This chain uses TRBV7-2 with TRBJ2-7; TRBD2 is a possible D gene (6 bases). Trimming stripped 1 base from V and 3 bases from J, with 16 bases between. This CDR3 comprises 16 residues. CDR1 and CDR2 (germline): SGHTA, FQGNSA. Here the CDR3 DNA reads TGTGCCAGCAGCTTAGGATCGGCTAGCGCTTACTACGAGCAGTACTTC. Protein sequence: CASSLGSASAYYEQYF.

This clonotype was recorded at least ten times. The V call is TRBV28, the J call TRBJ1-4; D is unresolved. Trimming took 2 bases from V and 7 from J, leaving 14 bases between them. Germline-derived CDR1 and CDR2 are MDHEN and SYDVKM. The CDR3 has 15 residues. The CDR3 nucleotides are TGTGCCAGCAGTTTACAAGGACGAGTAGGTGAAAAACTGTTTTTT. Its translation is CASSLQGRVGEKLFF.

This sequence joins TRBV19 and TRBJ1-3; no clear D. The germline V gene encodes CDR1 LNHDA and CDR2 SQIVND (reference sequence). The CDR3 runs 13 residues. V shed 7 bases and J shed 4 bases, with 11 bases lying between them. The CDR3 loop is CASISDFGNTIYF. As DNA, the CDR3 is TGTGCCAGTATCTCAGACTTCGGAAACACCATATATTTT.

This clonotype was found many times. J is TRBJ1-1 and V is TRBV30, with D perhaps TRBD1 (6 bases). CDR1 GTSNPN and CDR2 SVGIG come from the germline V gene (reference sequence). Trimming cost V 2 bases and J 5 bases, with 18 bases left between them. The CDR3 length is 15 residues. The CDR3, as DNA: TGTGCCTGGAGTCGGTGGGGGGGCCGGAGAACTGAAGCTTTCTTT. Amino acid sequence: CAWSRWGGRRTEAFF.

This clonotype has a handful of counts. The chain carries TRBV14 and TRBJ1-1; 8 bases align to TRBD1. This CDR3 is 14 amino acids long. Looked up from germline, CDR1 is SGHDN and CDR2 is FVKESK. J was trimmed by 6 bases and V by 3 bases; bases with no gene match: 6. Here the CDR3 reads CASSHGQGRAEAFF. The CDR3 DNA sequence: TGTGCCAGCAGCCACGGACAGGGTAGGGCTGAAGCTTTCTTT.

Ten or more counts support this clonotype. CDR3 nucleotides: TGTGCCAGTAGTATCCCAGGACACAAACGATATGAGCAGTTCTTC. It specifies CASSIPGHKRYEQFF. The V call is TRBV19, the J call TRBJ2-1; maybe TRBD1 (5 bases). This CDR3 has 15 residues. Looked up from germline, CDR1 is LNHDA and CDR2 is SQIVND (reference sequence). Trimming removed 3 bases from V and 8 bases from J, with 17 bases in between.

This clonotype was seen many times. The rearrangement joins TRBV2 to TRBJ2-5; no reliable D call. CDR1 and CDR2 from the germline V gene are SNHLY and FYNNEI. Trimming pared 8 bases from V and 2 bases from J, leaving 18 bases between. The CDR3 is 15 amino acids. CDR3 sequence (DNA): TGTGCCAGCTGGGAAAGGGCCCCAGCGCAAGAGACCCAGTACTTC. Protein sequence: CASWERAPAQETQYF.

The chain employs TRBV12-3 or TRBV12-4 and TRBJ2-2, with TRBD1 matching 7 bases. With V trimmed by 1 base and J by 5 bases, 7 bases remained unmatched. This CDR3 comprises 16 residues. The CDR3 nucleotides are TGTGCCAGCAGTTTAGTTACAGGGGTATGGACCGGGGAGCTGTTTTTT. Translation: CASSLVTGVWTGELFF.

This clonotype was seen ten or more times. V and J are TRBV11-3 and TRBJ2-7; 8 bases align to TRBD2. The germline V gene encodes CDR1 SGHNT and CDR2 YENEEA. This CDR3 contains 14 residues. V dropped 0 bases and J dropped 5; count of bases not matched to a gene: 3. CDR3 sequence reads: CASSLEAGEHEQYF. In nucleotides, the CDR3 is TGTGCCAGCAGCTTAGAAGCGGGAGAGCACGAGCAGTACTTC. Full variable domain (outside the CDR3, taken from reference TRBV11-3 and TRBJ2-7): EAGVVQSPRYKIIEKKQPVAFWCNPISGHNTLYWYLQNLGQGPELLIRYENEEAVDDSQLPKDRFSAERLKGVDSTLKIQPAELGDSAVYLCASSLEAGEHEQYFGPGTRLTVT.

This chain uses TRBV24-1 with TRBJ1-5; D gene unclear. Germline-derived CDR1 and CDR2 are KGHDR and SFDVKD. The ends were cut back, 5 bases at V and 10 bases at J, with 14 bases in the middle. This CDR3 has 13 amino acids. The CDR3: CATSASDRAPQHF. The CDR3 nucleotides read TGTGCCACCAGTGCCTCAGACCGGGCACCCCAGCATTTT.